The 4 T cell receptor beta chains presented below share a single source sample, sequenced in a study of control samples from healthy donors and cancer patients. Repertoires were generated with immunoSEQ multiplex PCR, while TCRdb's copy carries only in-frame clones and drops some. The sample has about 84,000 clones; 70% to 85% are singletons. The sample taken for sequencing was PBMCs. The receptors originated from a man aged 60 to 75 with head and neck cancer.

This clone appeared a few times. For the CDR3, the DNA is TGTGCCATCAGTGAGGGGATCCGGGACCGGGGCTCTAGCTATGGCTACACCTTC. Amino acid sequence: CAISEGIRDRGSSYGYTF. This sequence joins TRBV10-3 and TRBJ1-2; D is perhaps TRBD1 (5 bases). CDR1 is ENHRY and CDR2 is SYGVKD in the germline V gene. The CDR3 is 18 amino acids. V was pared by 2 bases and J by 4 bases, with 23 bases between.

The V gene is TRBV7-8, the J gene TRBJ2-2; D unclear. Trimming shortened V by 5 bases and J by 4 bases, and 26 bases separated the two germline ends. Germline V lookup: CDR1 SGHVS, CDR2 FQNEAQ. CDR3 length equals 19 residues. The CDR3 loop reads CASSHGKRKTLDFTGELFF. CDR3 nucleotide sequence: TGTGCCAGCAGCCACGGCAAGAGGAAAACGCTCGATTTCACCGGGGAGCTGTTTTTT.

The J gene is TRBJ2-3, the V gene TRBV29-1; TRBD2 agrees at 14 bases. V was pared by 4 bases and J by 6 bases, with 6 bases of the junction left unmatched. This CDR3 is built from 15 residues. Looked up from germline, CDR1 is SQVTM and CDR2 is ANQGSEA. CDR3 residues: CSVGRGTSGSDTQYF. As DNA, the CDR3 is TGCAGCGTTGGAAGGGGGACTAGCGGGAGTGATACGCAGTATTTT.

The chain is built from TRBV27 and TRBJ2-7, with a possible D match to TRBD1 (6 bases). With 6 bases removed from V and 6 bases from J, the gap between germline ends came to 12 bases. Germline V gene lookup returns CDR1 MNHEY and CDR2 SMNVEV (reference sequence). There are 12 residues in the CDR3. In DNA form, the CDR3 reads TGTGCCAGCAGCACAGGGTTCAGCGAGCAGTACTTC. Amino acid sequence: CASSTGFSEQYF.